This T cell receptor beta chain is from a study of response to subunit inactivated influenza vaccine. The CDR3 is 15 residues long. Germline V gene sequence: CDR1 LNHNV, CDR2 YYDKDF (reference sequence). V was trimmed by 0 bases and J by 9 bases, leaving 17 bases between them. TCRdb re-called the RT-PCR reads with MiXCR, one entry per CDR3 protein. The sample has 500,000 to 700,000 distinct CDR3 sequences; roughly 25% are singletons. This sample also belongs to another study, concerning T cells expressing NK-cell markers. That report notes: UMIs accompanied the 5'RACE template switching by which TCR beta cDNA was made. For six donors, the dominant NKG2C+ clonotypes made up about 1.0-8% of their CD8+ T cells.

This specimen consisted of CD4+ T cells sorted from PBMCs, obtained 12 days after vaccination. The TCR was taken from a man aged 50 or older who received an inactivated influenza vaccine. The rearrangement joins TRBV15 to TRBJ2-5, with D possibly being TRBD1 (5 bases). The CDR3 region is CATSRDGRGGDAQYF. The CDR3 coding sequence is TGTGCCACCAGCAGAGATGGAAGGGGCGGTGACGCCCAGTACTTC. Full variable domain (remainder filled in from reference TRBV15 and TRBJ2-5): DAMVIQNPRYQVTQFGKPVTLSCSQTLNHNVMYWYQQKSSQAPKLLFHYYDKDFNNEADTPDNFQSRRPNTSFCFLDIRSPGLGDTAMYLCATSRDGRGGDAQYFGPGTRLLVL.